Below are 22 T cell receptor beta chains sequenced from a single sample in a study of shared clonotypes between healthy human individuals. Here immunoSEQ multiplex PCR was the method, and the copy in TCRdb shows in-frame clones only, minus some. This sample has about 710,000 clones; roughly two thirds occur once, and the top ten carry under 2%. Sequencing was done on a sample of memory CD4+ T cells sorted from blood. This sample's subset: CD45RA-negative fraction. These receptors were collected from a woman aged 25 to 45 in good health.

V usage is TRBV13 and J usage is TRBJ2-1; 9 nucleotides align to TRBD2. J was trimmed by 9 bases and V by 5 bases; bases with no gene match: 2. Germline-derived CDR1 and CDR2 are PRHDT and FYEKMQ (reference sequence). The CDR3 covers 12 residues. The CDR3 here is CASSRREGEQFF. In DNA form, the CDR3 reads TGTGCCAGCAGCCGGCGGGAGGGTGAGCAGTTCTTC. Drawing the rest from reference TRBV13 and TRBJ2-1, the complete variable domain is AAGVIQSPRHLIKEKRETATLKCYPIPRHDTVYWYQQGPGQDPQFLISFYEKMQSDKGSIPDRFSAQQFSDYHSELNMSSLELGDSALYFCASSRREGEQFFGPGTRLTVL.

The V gene is TRBV14, the J gene TRBJ1-2, with D perhaps TRBD1 (5 bases). The germline CDR1 and CDR2 sequences are SGHDN and FVKESK. The V gene lost 4 bases and the J gene lost 4 bases, with 13 bases spanning the gap. The CDR3 is made up of 14 amino acids. DNA of the CDR3: TGTGCCAGCAGCCTTGGGGCAGCATTCTATGGCTACACCTTC. This codes for CASSLGAAFYGYTF.

A few counts support this clone. The chain carries TRBV4-1 and TRBJ2-1; 9 nucleotides align to TRBD2. Trimming took 1 base from V and 4 from J; bases not matched to a gene: 5. The CDR3 extends over 16 amino acids. Germline V gene lookup returns CDR1 MGHRA and CDR2 YSYEKL. As DNA, the CDR3 is TGCGCCAGCAGCCAAGGACCGACTAGCGGTTACAATGAGCAGTTCTTC. This codes for CASSQGPTSGYNEQFF.

This clone was recorded a few times. The CDR3 protein is CASSFSTVSGQYF. The CDR3 bases are TGTGCCAGCAGTTTTTCGACAGTAAGTGGGCAGTATTTT. V usage is TRBV2 and J usage is TRBJ2-3, with a possible D match to TRBD1 (5 bases). From germline, CDR1 is SNHLY and CDR2 FYNNEI. This CDR3 is built from 13 residues. Trimming shortened V by 5 bases and J by 11 bases, and 17 bases separated the two germline ends.

In the case of this clone: Different DNA sequences within this sample yield the same CDR3. The rearrangement uses TRBV6-5 and TRBJ1-1, with D hard to call. CDR1 and CDR2 (germline): MNHEY, SVGAGI. Trimming left V 4 bases short and J 0 bases short, with 6 bases between. The CDR3 sequence is 13 residues long. CDR3 coding DNA: TGTGCCAGCAGTTTACAGCTGAACACTGAAGCTTTCTTT. This encodes CASSLQLNTEAFF.

This clone turned up a few times. The chain carries TRBV5-1 and TRBJ2-7, with D maybe TRBD2 (6 bases). Germline lookup yields CDR1 SGHRS and CDR2 YFSETQ. V lost 0 bases, J lost 6 bases, and 10 bases lay in between. This CDR3 has 13 residues. CDR3 residues: CASSLVGGAEQYF. The CDR3 coding sequence is TGCGCCAGCAGCTTGGTCGGCGGGGCCGAGCAGTACTTC.

CDR3 sequence: CASSPIDSARGGYTF. The CDR3 DNA follows: TGTGCCAGCTCACCGATAGATTCGGCACGGGGTGGCTACACCTTC. The gene calls are TRBV18 and TRBJ1-2, with D uncertain. V was trimmed by 3 bases and J by 7 bases, leaving 18 bases between them. The CDR3 spans 15 residues. From germline, CDR1 is KGHSH and CDR2 LQKENI.

The chain joins TRBV7-9 to TRBJ2-5; no reliable D call. V lost 2 bases to trimming and J lost 6 bases, with 7 bases between them. Germline V gene sequence: CDR1 SEHNR, CDR2 FQNEAQ (reference sequence). The CDR3 runs to 12 residues. This chain's CDR3 is CASSLNPQTQYF. In nucleotides, the CDR3 is TGTGCCAGCAGCTTAAATCCCCAGACCCAGTACTTC.

The chain couples TRBV7-9 to TRBJ2-6; the D is unclear. V was clipped by 10 bases and J by 0 bases, with 10 bases between them. CDR1 SEHNR and CDR2 FQNEAQ come from the germline V gene (reference sequence). CDR3 length equals 14 residues. The CDR3 DNA sequence: TGTGCCATCAGAGGTTCCTCTGGGGCCAACGTCCTGACTTTC. This sequence encodes CAIRGSSGANVLTF.

This clone was picked up a small number of times. Other nucleotide sequences from this sample produce the same CDR3. The chain employs TRBV5-1 and TRBJ2-7, with TRBD1 identical over 9 bases. V shed 4 bases, J shed 6 bases, and the junction held 8 bases outside the gene matches. Germline V gene sequence: CDR1 SGHRS, CDR2 YFSETQ. The CDR3 sequence is 14 residues long. CDR3 in amino acids: CASSPGTGTLEQYF. CDR3 bases: TGCGCCAGCAGCCCCGGGACAGGGACCCTCGAGCAGTACTTC.

The rearrangement uses TRBV2 and TRBJ2-1; D call uncertain. Per the germline V gene, CDR1 is SNHLY and CDR2 is FYNNEI. The V end lost 1 base, the J end lost 9 bases, and 13 bases lay between the germline ends. The CDR3 runs to 14 residues. The DNA of the CDR3 is TGTGCCAGCAGTGAAGAGTCTGTGTCATTTGAGCAGTTCTTC. Protein: CASSEESVSFEQFF. Full variable domain (missing parts from reference TRBV2 and TRBJ2-1): EPEVTQTPSHQVTQMGQEVILRCVPISNHLYFYWYRQILGQKVEFLVSFYNNEISEKSEIFDDQFSVERPDGSNFTLKIRSTKLEDSAMYFCASSEESVSFEQFFGPGTRLTVL.

This clone was counted at least ten times. This rearrangement joins TRBV28 to TRBJ2-3; TRBD2 aligns across 11 bases. CDR3 length: 17 residues. Germline V gives CDR1 MDHEN, CDR2 SYDVKM. J was trimmed by 5 bases and V by 7 bases; bases with no gene match: 14. CDR3 nucleotide sequence: TGTGCCAGCACCCTGCTAGCGGGGGGCCAGGGGATAGATACGCAGTATTTT. As protein: CASTLLAGGQGIDTQYF.

The chain couples TRBV7-8 to TRBJ2-6, with D unclear. V lost 9 bases and J lost 0, with 6 bases in between. From germline, CDR1 is SGHVS and CDR2 FQNEAQ. CDR3 size: 13 residues. The CDR3 spells CASFNSGANVLTF. CDR3 bases: TGTGCCAGTTTTAACTCTGGGGCCAACGTCCTGACTTTC.

The chain employs TRBV11-2 and TRBJ2-7, with unresolved D. CDR1 is SGHAT, CDR2 FQNNGV, per germline. The V and J ends lost 1 base and 4 bases respectively, with 11 bases between them. The length of the CDR3 is 14 residues. The CDR3 DNA is TGTGCCAGCAGCTTAGTGGACGGCCCTTACGAGCAGTACTTC. The encoded protein is CASSLVDGPYEQYF.

This clone was seen a handful of times. The chain carries TRBV7-8 and TRBJ2-1; D not certain. The germline V and J ends were trimmed by 3 bases and 7 bases, with 7 bases remaining between them. This CDR3 has 12 residues. Germline CDR1 SGHVS, CDR2 FQNEAQ. CDR3 in amino acids: CASSFYPNEQFF. For the CDR3, the DNA is TGTGCCAGCAGCTTCTACCCAAATGAGCAGTTCTTC.

The genes are TRBV5-6 and TRBJ2-5; no reliable D call. The CDR3 loop spans 15 amino acids. Germline lookup yields CDR1 SGHDT and CDR2 YYEEEE. Trimming left V 0 bases short and J 2 bases short, with 11 bases between. The CDR3 DNA follows: TGTGCCAGCAGCTTGGAGCCAGTGAATCAAGAGACCCAGTACTTC. It encodes CASSLEPVNQETQYF.

This chain joins TRBV5-1 and TRBJ2-1; D possibly corresponds to TRBD2 (5 bases). The germline gives CDR1 SGHRS, CDR2 YFSETQ. CDR3 length: 12 residues. V lost 5 bases and J 4 bases, leaving 7 bases between the germline ends. In nucleotides, the CDR3 is TGCGCCAGCAGTCCGGGGTACAATGAGCAGTTCTTC. Translated: CASSPGYNEQFF.

The chain is built from TRBV9 and TRBJ2-7; D might be TRBD2 (5 bases). Germline V gene lookup returns CDR1 SGDLS and CDR2 YYNGEE. V was shortened by 1 base and J by 6 bases, with 17 bases between the two germline ends. The CDR3 consists of 15 residues. CDR3 loop: CASSVSPRGEGEQYF. Written as DNA, the CDR3 is TGTGCCAGCAGCGTATCTCCCCGGGGAGAAGGCGAGCAGTACTTC.

V gene TRBV2 combines with J gene TRBJ2-7; possibly TRBD2 for D (6 bases). The CDR3 length is 14 residues. V was shortened by 6 bases and J by 3 bases, with 15 bases between the two germline ends. Germline V gene lookup returns CDR1 SNHLY and CDR2 FYNNEI. The CDR3 spells CASRGGDLGYEQYF. Here the CDR3 DNA reads TGTGCCAGCAGGGGGGGAGACCTCGGCTACGAGCAGTACTTC.

The rearrangement joins TRBV6-5 to TRBJ2-1; unclear D gene. The CDR3 length is 15 residues. CDR1 MNHEY and CDR2 SVGAGI come from the germline V gene. Trimming cost V 0 bases and J 6 bases, with 12 bases left between them. The CDR3: CASSYSGGNTNEQFF. The CDR3 DNA reads TGTGCCAGCAGTTACTCGGGTGGGAATACCAATGAGCAGTTCTTC.

The chain uses TRBV28 and TRBJ1-3; D is unresolved. The V gene lost 5 bases and the J gene lost 0 bases, with 8 bases spanning the gap. The CDR3 is 14 amino acids. Per germline, CDR1 MDHEN and CDR2 SYDVKM. CDR3 DNA: TGTGCCAGCAGTCCCGGGGACTCTGGAAACACCATATATTTT. This gives the protein CASSPGDSGNTIYF.

The rearrangement links TRBV5-4 to TRBJ2-1, with 8 bases identical to TRBD2. With V trimmed by 3 bases and J by 3 bases, 5 bases remained unmatched. This CDR3 has 15 residues. Germline V CDR1 and CDR2: SGHNT, YYREEE (reference sequence). CDR3 protein: CASSSGLADYNEQFF. The CDR3 bases are TGTGCCAGCAGCTCCGGACTAGCAGACTACAATGAGCAGTTCTTC.